A selection of T cell receptor beta chains follows, all from one sample in a study of vaccination and CD4 T cells after COVID-19. TCRdb re-analysed the PCR reads in MiXCR, keeping a single row per CDR3 protein. The sample shows tens of thousands of distinct CDR3 sequences, about 54% of them seen only once. What these receptors recognize is not known. Sequenced: CD4+ T cells from blood, cultured in vitro. The source of these receptors is a human donor who had recovered from COVID-19. Both conserved end residues are part of each CDR3.

v_call: TRBV19; j_call: TRBJ1-1; cdr3_aa: CATKGPGAYPEAFF
v_call: TRBV6-1; j_call: TRBJ1-6; cdr3_aa: CATKRDRDSPLHF
v_call: TRBV6-2/TRBV6-3; j_call: TRBJ1-5; cdr3_aa: CASGEGLIQPQHF
v_call: TRBV6-5; j_call: TRBJ1-2; cdr3_aa: CASSYSRTANYGYTF
v_call: TRBV7-9; j_call: TRBJ1-6; cdr3_aa: CASSPLRGSDSPLHF
v_call: TRBV6-5; j_call: TRBJ2-3; cdr3_aa: CASSYWTGTDTQYF
v_call: TRBV4-1; j_call: TRBJ2-5; cdr3_aa: CASSRGTSGSGGQETQYF
v_call: TRBV20-1; j_call: TRBJ2-1; cdr3_aa: CSARDVAGYEQFF
v_call: TRBV7-2; j_call: TRBJ2-5; cdr3_aa: CASSALAGGQETQYF
v_call: TRBV11-2; j_call: TRBJ2-3; cdr3_aa: CASSYRLGDTQYF
v_call: TRBV19; j_call: TRBJ1-1; cdr3_aa: CASSWRGGRGMNTEAFF
v_call: TRBV28; j_call: TRBJ2-1; cdr3_aa: CASSMTGTGPYNEQFF
v_call: TRBV4-1; j_call: TRBJ1-5; cdr3_aa: CASSQGGQGYQPQHF
v_call: TRBV20-1; j_call: TRBJ1-1; cdr3_aa: CSARSGRNTEAFF
v_call: TRBV4-2; j_call: TRBJ2-1; cdr3_aa: CASSQDLGQGSYNEQFF
v_call: TRBV2; j_call: TRBJ2-1; cdr3_aa: CASREGSNDEQFF
v_call: TRBV27; j_call: TRBJ1-5; cdr3_aa: CASSKGTGNQPQHF
v_call: TRBV28; j_call: TRBJ1-4; cdr3_aa: CASRIGTSNEKLFF
v_call: TRBV5-6; j_call: TRBJ1-6; cdr3_aa: CASSQGQGARNSPLHF
v_call: TRBV6-2/TRBV6-3; j_call: TRBJ1-1; cdr3_aa: CASSSGQGIGNTEAFF
v_call: TRBV11-1; j_call: TRBJ2-3; cdr3_aa: CASSFGMTDTQYF
v_call: TRBV5-1; j_call: TRBJ2-5; cdr3_aa: CASSLGGPEETQYF
v_call: TRBV24-1; j_call: TRBJ1-2; cdr3_aa: CATRENWGTGDYGYTF
v_call: TRBV7-2; j_call: TRBJ2-7; cdr3_aa: CASSLASSYEQYF
v_call: TRBV20-1; j_call: TRBJ1-2; cdr3_aa: CSADRVLSSYGYTF
v_call: TRBV28; j_call: TRBJ2-5; cdr3_aa: CASSEASQETQYF
v_call: TRBV12-3/TRBV12-4; j_call: TRBJ1-2; cdr3_aa: CASSPRTGSSYTF
v_call: TRBV2; j_call: TRBJ2-5; cdr3_aa: CASSAFGDTREETQYF
v_call: TRBV20-1; j_call: TRBJ1-1; cdr3_aa: CSAQDPTGMNTEAFF
v_call: TRBV20-1; j_call: TRBJ1-1; cdr3_aa: CSARPGRRTEAFF
v_call: TRBV6-1; j_call: TRBJ1-1; cdr3_aa: CASRPGQGITEAFF
v_call: TRBV12-3/TRBV12-4; j_call: TRBJ1-2; cdr3_aa: CASSFRRYGYTF
v_call: TRBV6-2/TRBV6-3; j_call: TRBJ2-6; cdr3_aa: CASSRDSGANVLTF
v_call: TRBV6-1; j_call: TRBJ2-2; cdr3_aa: CASTYDRLPNTGELFF
v_call: TRBV20-1; j_call: TRBJ2-1; cdr3_aa: CSARVGLAGRFYNEQFF
v_call: TRBV12-3/TRBV12-4; j_call: TRBJ2-5; cdr3_aa: CASSLAGGETQYF
v_call: TRBV12-3/TRBV12-4; j_call: TRBJ1-1; cdr3_aa: CASRRDRDLTSDGTEAFF
v_call: TRBV6-1; j_call: TRBJ1-2; cdr3_aa: CASSESLRGGYTF
v_call: TRBV6-1; j_call: TRBJ2-7; cdr3_aa: CASLSGGAPDEQYF
v_call: TRBV6-2/TRBV6-3; j_call: TRBJ2-6; cdr3_aa: CASSLDLWGANVLTF
v_call: TRBV4-3; j_call: TRBJ2-5; cdr3_aa: CASSQERGGQETQYF
v_call: TRBV24-1; j_call: TRBJ2-5; cdr3_aa: CATSAGGETQYF
v_call: TRBV7-2; j_call: TRBJ1-1; cdr3_aa: CASSLVPGGGGTEAFF
v_call: TRBV4-3; j_call: TRBJ1-2; cdr3_aa: CASSHRTGGNYGYTF
v_call: TRBV19; j_call: TRBJ2-4; cdr3_aa: CASSIDISGERNIQYF
v_call: TRBV7-2; j_call: TRBJ2-2; cdr3_aa: CASSWDRVNTGELFF
v_call: TRBV6-1; j_call: TRBJ2-1; cdr3_aa: CASSEAAGGYNEQFF
v_call: TRBV7-8; j_call: TRBJ1-1; cdr3_aa: CASSHGPMNTEAFF
v_call: TRBV27; j_call: TRBJ1-1; cdr3_aa: CASSWQGNTEAFF
v_call: TRBV6-1; j_call: TRBJ1-2; cdr3_aa: CASSVVRGGGYTF
v_call: TRBV20-1; j_call: TRBJ2-2; cdr3_aa: CSARDDSGRDTGELFF
v_call: TRBV6-1; j_call: TRBJ2-6; cdr3_aa: CASSREGGRGANVLTF
v_call: TRBV2; j_call: TRBJ1-1; cdr3_aa: CASSSRLNTEAFF
v_call: TRBV7-8; j_call: TRBJ1-2; cdr3_aa: CASSLEAGYGYTF
v_call: TRBV12-3/TRBV12-4; j_call: TRBJ1-5; cdr3_aa: CASSRQGMPQHF
v_call: TRBV20-1; j_call: TRBJ1-2; cdr3_aa: CSALSGDYGYTF
v_call: TRBV7-9; j_call: TRBJ2-3; cdr3_aa: CASSLAVPGSTDTQYF
v_call: TRBV6-1; j_call: TRBJ2-7; cdr3_aa: CASSPEALNSYEQYF
v_call: TRBV6-2/TRBV6-3; j_call: TRBJ1-2; cdr3_aa: CASSYSGRADGYTF